Listed below are T cell receptor beta chains from one sample, sequenced in a study of blood T cell repertoires in COVID-19. Data came from immunoSEQ multiplex PCR; TCRdb stores just in-frame clones and leaves some out. Among about 26,000 clones listed, around 92% were seen once. Sequenced sample: peripheral blood. The receptors here all came from a human donor in a cohort sampled during active COVID-19. Both conserved end residues are part of each CDR3. A D gene is named only where the DNA matches it firmly. Only some rows state a clone size, as once, few, many or a class for expanded clones.

clone_size	cdr3_length	v_call	j_call	d_call	cdr3_aa	cdr3_nt
-	14	TRBV29-1	TRBJ1-2	-	CSVEVGRGEEGYTF	TGCAGCGTTGAGGTAGGCAGGGGCGAAGAAGGCTACACCTTC
-	15	TRBV5-1	TRBJ1-5	-	CASSTTGTYNQPQHF	TGCGCCAGCAGCACGACCGGGACATACAATCAGCCCCAGCATTTT
few	13	TRBV7-8	TRBJ1-1	-	CASSFAGGVGAFF	TGTGCCAGCAGCTTTGCCGGCGGGGTCGGAGCTTTCTTT
-	12	TRBV7-9	TRBJ2-5	-	CASLGHRETQYF	TGTGCCAGCCTAGGACACCGAGAGACCCAGTACTTC
-	14	TRBV5-1	TRBJ1-1	-	CASSSQGGGTEAFF	TGCGCCAGCAGCTCTCAGGGAGGTGGCACTGAAGCTTTCTTT
-	16	TRBV4-3	TRBJ2-1	TRBD1	CASSQAGQGRRGEQFF	TGCGCCAGCAGCCAGGCGGGACAGGGCCGTCGGGGTGAGCAGTTCTTC
-	12	TRBV13	TRBJ1-2	-	CASSLVARGYTF	TGTGCCAGCAGCTTAGTTGCGCGGGGCTACACCTTC
-	17	TRBV9	TRBJ1-3	-	CASSQGGGSLSGNTIYF	TGTGCCAGCAGCCAAGGGGGGGGGTCCCTCTCTGGAAACACCATATATTTT
once	12	TRBV11-2	TRBJ1-2	TRBD1	CASSRQGHGYTF	TGTGCCAGCAGTCGACAGGGACATGGCTACACCTTC
-	14	TRBV6-4	TRBJ2-2	TRBD2	CATASGALTGELFF	TGTGCCACCGCTAGCGGGGCACTCACCGGGGAGCTGTTTTTT
-	14	TRBV29-1	TRBJ2-5	TRBD1	CSAGTGTGIETQYF	TGCAGCGCTGGGACCGGGACAGGGATCGAGACCCAGTACTTC
-	16	TRBV5-8	TRBJ1-5	-	CASSLFRGVGNQPQHF	TGTGCCAGCAGCTTGTTTCGGGGGGTCGGCAATCAGCCCCAGCATTTT
-	15	TRBV10-1	TRBJ2-3	-	CASSESVGGTDTQYF	TGCGCCAGCAGTGAGAGTGTAGGGGGCACAGATACGCAGTATTTT
-	13	TRBV11-3	TRBJ2-7	-	CASSFLGGREQYF	TGTGCCAGCAGCTTTCTCGGAGGGCGCGAGCAGTACTTC
-	15	TRBV11-3	TRBJ1-1	-	CASSRGSTVNDEAFF	TGTGCCAGCAGCCGAGGATCGACGGTGAACGATGAAGCTTTCTTT
-	13	TRBV7-2	TRBJ1-1	TRBD1	CASSWTGGTEAFF	TGTGCCAGCAGCTGGACAGGGGGCACTGAAGCTTTCTTT
-	16	TRBV19	TRBJ2-3	TRBD2	CASRRGVLGGTDTQYF	TGTGCCAGTAGACGGGGGGTCCTGGGGGGCACAGATACGCAGTATTTT
-	13	TRBV6-5	TRBJ1-2	TRBD1	CASSWTGDYGYTF	TGTGCCAGCAGTTGGACAGGCGACTATGGCTACACCTTC
-	18	TRBV7-2	TRBJ1-5	-	CASSLGAGGGSGNQPQHF	TGTGCCAGCAGCTTAGGAGCGGGAGGGGGAAGTGGCAATCAGCCCCAGCATTTT
-	16	TRBV27	TRBJ2-1	TRBD2	CASSPRVLAGVNEQFF	TGTGCCAGCAGTCCCCGTGTACTAGCGGGAGTCAATGAGCAGTTCTTC
-	13	TRBV27	TRBJ2-1	-	CASRGATYNEQFF	TGTGCCAGCAGAGGGGCTACATACAATGAGCAGTTCTTC
-	15	TRBV9	TRBJ2-7	TRBD2	CASSVGGLAAYEQYF	TGTGCCAGCAGCGTAGGGGGACTAGCGGCTTACGAGCAGTACTTC
-	15	TRBV3-1/TRBV3-2	TRBJ1-5	-	CASSQTGQNNQPQHF	TGTGCCAGCAGCCAAACTGGACAGAACAATCAGCCCCAGCATTTT
-	13	TRBV19	TRBJ1-3	-	CASSTESGNTIYF	TGTGCCAGTAGCACAGAGTCTGGAAACACCATATATTTT
-	13	TRBV12-3/TRBV12-4	TRBJ1-2	-	CASSLNSGYGYTF	TGTGCCAGCAGTTTGAACAGCGGCTATGGCTACACCTTC
-	16	TRBV7-9	TRBJ1-5	-	CASSLATGGGNQPQHF	TGTGCCAGCAGCTTGGCTACGGGAGGGGGCAATCAGCCCCAGCATTTT
once	15	TRBV7-8	TRBJ2-7	TRBD1	CASSSISGTGNEQYF	TGTGCCAGCAGCTCGATTTCCGGGACAGGGAACGAGCAGTACTTC
-	15	TRBV5-1	TRBJ1-3	-	CASSLAPGSGNTIYF	TGCGCCAGCAGCTTGGCCCCCGGCTCTGGAAACACCATATATTTT
-	15	TRBV9	TRBJ2-2	TRBD1	CASSSPGGVAGELFF	TGTGCCAGCAGCTCTCCAGGGGGAGTCGCCGGGGAGCTGTTTTTT
-	16	TRBV14	TRBJ2-2	-	CASSQGLGQNTGELFF	TGTGCCAGCAGCCAAGGGCTCGGACAGAACACCGGGGAGCTGTTTTTT
-	13	TRBV6-5	TRBJ1-2	-	CASSYRTNYGYTF	TGTGCCAGCAGTTACCGTACTAACTATGGCTACACCTTC
-	14	TRBV5-1	TRBJ2-7	TRBD2	CASSLTSGAYEQYF	TGCGCCAGCAGCTTGACTAGCGGGGCCTACGAGCAGTACTTC
-	15	TRBV28	TRBJ1-1	-	CASSLFGGPGTEAFF	TGTGCCAGCAGTTTATTTGGGGGCCCGGGCACTGAAGCTTTCTTT
-	17	TRBV7-9	TRBJ2-2	TRBD2	CASSLGLSGGAPGELFF	TGTGCCAGCAGCTTAGGACTGAGCGGGGGGGCCCCCGGGGAGCTGTTTTTT
-	16	TRBV7-9	TRBJ1-4	-	CASSFFQNRAYEKLFF	TGTGCCAGCAGCTTCTTCCAAAACAGGGCCTATGAAAAACTGTTTTTT
-	14	TRBV7-9	TRBJ1-1	-	CASSSSGRGTEAFF	TGTGCCAGCAGCTCCTCAGGGCGCGGCACTGAAGCTTTCTTT
-	16	TRBV5-1	TRBJ1-3	-	CASSLDPGGSGNTIYF	TGCGCCAGCAGCTTGGACCCCGGGGGCTCTGGAAACACCATATATTTT
-	18	TRBV23-1	TRBJ2-6	TRBD1	CASSHSGQGASGANVLTF	TGCGCCAGCAGTCATTCTGGACAGGGGGCGTCTGGGGCCAACGTCCTGACTTTC
-	15	TRBV2	TRBJ1-5	TRBD1	CASRADGTANQPQHF	TGTGCCAGCAGGGCCGACGGGACAGCAAATCAGCCCCAGCATTTT
-	12	TRBV5-4	TRBJ2-7	TRBD2	CATHTSDGEQYF	TGTGCCACTCACACTAGCGACGGGGAGCAGTACTTC
-	14	TRBV6-5	TRBJ1-5	TRBD1	CASRVGQFNQPQHF	TGTGCCAGCAGAGTGGGACAGTTCAATCAGCCCCAGCATTTT
-	15	TRBV6-6	TRBJ1-2	TRBD1	CACWTGDRANYGYTF	TGTGCCTGCTGGACAGGGGACCGGGCTAACTATGGCTACACCTTC
-	14	TRBV28	TRBJ2-7	TRBD1	CASNPRDRPYEQYF	TGTGCCAGCAACCCCCGGGACAGGCCCTACGAGCAGTACTTC
-	15	TRBV4-1	TRBJ2-7	TRBD1	CASSQEGQGAYEQYF	TGCGCCAGCAGCCAAGAAGGGCAGGGGGCTTACGAGCAGTACTTC
once	19	TRBV19	TRBJ1-6	TRBD1	CASSIFGTASSSYNSPLHF	TGTGCCAGTAGTATATTTGGGACAGCTTCTAGCTCCTATAATTCACCCCTCCACTTT
-	16	TRBV21-1	TRBJ1-5	-	CASSKGGQGGNQPQHF	TGTGCCAGCAGCAAAGGGGGACAGGGTGGCAATCAGCCCCAGCATTTT
-	19	TRBV5-1	TRBJ2-3	-	CASSLAPGQRISSTDTQYF	TGCGCCAGCAGCTTGGCCCCGGGACAACGGATCTCTAGCACAGATACGCAGTATTTT
-	21	TRBV2	TRBJ1-4	TRBD1	CATSGGAGSVFGMETNEKLFF	TGTGCCACCTCAGGGGGAGCCGGGAGCGTATTTGGGATGGAGACTAATGAAAAACTGTTTTTT
few	15	TRBV11-3	TRBJ2-3	-	CASSLDQGWSDTQYF	TGTGCCAGCAGCTTAGATCAGGGGTGGTCAGATACGCAGTATTTT
-	15	TRBV11-3	TRBJ2-1	TRBD2	CASSWTSGITNEQFF	TGTGCCAGCAGCTGGACTAGCGGGATAACCAATGAGCAGTTCTTC
once	15	TRBV25-1	TRBJ1-2	-	CASSVQGRVDYGYTF	TGTGCCAGCAGTGTTCAGGGGCGCGTCGACTATGGCTACACCTTC
-	18	TRBV6-1	TRBJ1-3	-	CASSEASSQASSGNTIYF	TGTGCCAGCAGTGAAGCCTCATCACAGGCGAGCTCTGGAAACACCATATATTTT
-	15	TRBV9	TRBJ1-2	TRBD1	CASSVEDRGLLGYTF	TGTGCCAGCAGCGTCGAGGACAGGGGGCTTCTTGGCTACACCTTC
-	16	TRBV5-4	TRBJ2-3	TRBD2	CASSLLAGGPGDTQYF	TGTGCCAGCAGCCTACTAGCGGGAGGGCCGGGAGATACGCAGTATTTT